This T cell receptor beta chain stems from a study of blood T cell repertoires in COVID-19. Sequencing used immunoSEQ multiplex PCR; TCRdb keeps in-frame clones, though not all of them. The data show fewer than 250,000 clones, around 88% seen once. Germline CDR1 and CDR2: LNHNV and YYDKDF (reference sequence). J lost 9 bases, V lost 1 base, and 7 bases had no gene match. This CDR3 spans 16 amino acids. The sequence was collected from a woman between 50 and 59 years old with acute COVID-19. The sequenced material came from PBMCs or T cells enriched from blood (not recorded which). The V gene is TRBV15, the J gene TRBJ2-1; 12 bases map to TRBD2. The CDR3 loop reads CATSRGRLAGVGEQFF. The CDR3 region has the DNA TGTGCCACCAGCAGAGGCAGACTAGCGGGAGTAGGTGAGCAGTTCTTC. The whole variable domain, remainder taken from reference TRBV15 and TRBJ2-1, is DAMVIQNPRYQVTQFGKPVTLSCSQTLNHNVMYWYQQKSSQAPKLLFHYYDKDFNNEADTPDNFQSRRPNTSFCFLDIRSPGLGDTAMYLCATSRGRLAGVGEQFFGPGTRLTVL.